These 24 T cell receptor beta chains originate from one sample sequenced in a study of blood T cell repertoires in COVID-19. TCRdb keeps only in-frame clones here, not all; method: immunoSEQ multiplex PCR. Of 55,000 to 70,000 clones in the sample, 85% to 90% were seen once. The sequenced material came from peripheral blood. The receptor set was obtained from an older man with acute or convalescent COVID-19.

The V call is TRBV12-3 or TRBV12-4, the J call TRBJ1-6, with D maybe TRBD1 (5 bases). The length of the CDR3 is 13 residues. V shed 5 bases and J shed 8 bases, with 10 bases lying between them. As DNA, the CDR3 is TGTGCCAGCAGTGAGGGAGGGGATTCACCCCTCCACTTT. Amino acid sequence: CASSEGGDSPLHF.

This chain's CDR3 is CASSLGGQGLEQYF. In nucleotides, the CDR3 is TGCGCCAGCAGCTTGGGGGGACAGGGCCTCGAGCAGTACTTC. The chain has TRBV5-1 and TRBJ2-7; 9 bases agree with TRBD1. The CDR3 is made up of 14 amino acids. Trimming removed 0 bases from V and 6 bases from J; junction bases left unmatched: 4. Germline CDR1 and CDR2: SGHRS and YFSETQ.

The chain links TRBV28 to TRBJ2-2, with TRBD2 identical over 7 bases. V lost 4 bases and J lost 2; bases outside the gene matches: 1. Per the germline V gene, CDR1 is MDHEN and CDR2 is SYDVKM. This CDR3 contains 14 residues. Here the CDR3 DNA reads TGTGCCAGCAGTTGGGAGGGAAACACCGGGGAGCTGTTTTTT. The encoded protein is CASSWEGNTGELFF.

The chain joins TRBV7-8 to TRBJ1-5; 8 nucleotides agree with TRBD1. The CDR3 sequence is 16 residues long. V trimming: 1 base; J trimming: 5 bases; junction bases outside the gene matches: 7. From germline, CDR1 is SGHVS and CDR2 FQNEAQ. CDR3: CASSLDRTGPHQPQHF. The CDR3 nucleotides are TGTGCCAGCAGCTTAGATAGGACAGGGCCACATCAGCCCCAGCATTTT.

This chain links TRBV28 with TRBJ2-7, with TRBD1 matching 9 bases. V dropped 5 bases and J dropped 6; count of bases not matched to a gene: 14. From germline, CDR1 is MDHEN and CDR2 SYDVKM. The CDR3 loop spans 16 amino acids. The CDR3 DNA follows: TGTGCCAGCAGTAAAACAGGGGGCCCGAAGATTGGCGAGCAGTACTTC. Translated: CASSKTGGPKIGEQYF.

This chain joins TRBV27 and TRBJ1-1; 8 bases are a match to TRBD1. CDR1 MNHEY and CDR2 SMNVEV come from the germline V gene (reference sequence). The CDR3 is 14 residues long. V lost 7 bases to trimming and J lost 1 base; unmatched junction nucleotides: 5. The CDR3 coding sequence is TGTGCCAGCAAACAGGGGGGGTCGAACACTGAAGCTTTCTTT. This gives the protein CASKQGGSNTEAFF.

CDR3 sequence: CASSLGGQYNQPQHF. The DNA of the CDR3 is TGCGCCAGCAGCTTGGGGGGACAGTACAATCAGCCCCAGCATTTT. V gene TRBV5-1 combines with J gene TRBJ1-5; TRBD1 agrees at 7 bases. Germline V gene data show CDR1 as SGHRS and CDR2 as YFSETQ. J lost 3 bases, V lost 0 bases, and 3 bases had no gene match. The CDR3 runs 15 residues.

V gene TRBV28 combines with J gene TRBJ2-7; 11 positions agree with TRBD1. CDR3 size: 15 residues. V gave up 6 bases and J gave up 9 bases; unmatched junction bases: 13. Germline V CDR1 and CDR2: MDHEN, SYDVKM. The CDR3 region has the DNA TGTGCCAGCAGCCAAATAGGACAGGGGGCCTTTGTGCAGTACTTC. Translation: CASSQIGQGAFVQYF.

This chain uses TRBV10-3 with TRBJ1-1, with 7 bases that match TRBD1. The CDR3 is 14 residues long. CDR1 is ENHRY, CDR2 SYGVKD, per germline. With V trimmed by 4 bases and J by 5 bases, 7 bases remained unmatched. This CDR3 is CAISAGTAVTEAFF. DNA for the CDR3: TGTGCCATCAGTGCGGGGACAGCCGTGACTGAAGCTTTCTTT.

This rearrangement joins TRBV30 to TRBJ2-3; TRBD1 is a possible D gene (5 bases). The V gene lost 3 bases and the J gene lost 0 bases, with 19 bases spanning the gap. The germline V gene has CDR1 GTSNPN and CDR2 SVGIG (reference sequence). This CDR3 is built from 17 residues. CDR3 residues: CAWSRPGRVPSTDTQYF. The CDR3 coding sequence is TGTGCCTGGAGCCGACCGGGCAGGGTCCCTAGCACAGATACGCAGTATTTT.

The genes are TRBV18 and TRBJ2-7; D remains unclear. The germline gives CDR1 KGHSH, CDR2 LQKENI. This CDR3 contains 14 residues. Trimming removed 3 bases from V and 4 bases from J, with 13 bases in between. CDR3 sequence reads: CASSPRREAYEQYF. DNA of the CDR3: TGTGCCAGCTCACCCCGACGCGAAGCGTACGAGCAGTACTTC.

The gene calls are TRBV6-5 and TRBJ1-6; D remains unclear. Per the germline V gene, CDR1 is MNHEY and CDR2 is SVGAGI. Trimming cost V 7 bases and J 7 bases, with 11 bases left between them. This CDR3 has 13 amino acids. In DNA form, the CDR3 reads TGTGCCAGCATTTGGACTTTCAATTCACCCCTCCACTTT. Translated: CASIWTFNSPLHF.

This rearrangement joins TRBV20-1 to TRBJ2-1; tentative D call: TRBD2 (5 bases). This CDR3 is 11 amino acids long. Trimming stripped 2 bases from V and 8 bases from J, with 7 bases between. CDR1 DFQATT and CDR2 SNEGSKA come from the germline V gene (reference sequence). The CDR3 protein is CSARPGYEQFF. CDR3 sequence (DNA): TGCAGTGCTAGACCGGGGTATGAGCAGTTCTTC.

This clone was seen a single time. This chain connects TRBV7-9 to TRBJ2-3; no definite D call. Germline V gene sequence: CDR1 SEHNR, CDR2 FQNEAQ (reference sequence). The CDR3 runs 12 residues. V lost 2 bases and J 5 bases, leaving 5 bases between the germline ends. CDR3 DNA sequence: TGTGCCAGCAGCTTACTAGGAGATACGCAGTATTTT. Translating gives CASSLLGDTQYF.

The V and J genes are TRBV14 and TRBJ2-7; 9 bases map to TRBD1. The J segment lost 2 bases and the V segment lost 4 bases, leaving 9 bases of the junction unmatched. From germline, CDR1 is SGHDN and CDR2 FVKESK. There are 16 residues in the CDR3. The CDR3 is CASSRVAGTGTYEQYF. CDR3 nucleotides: TGTGCCAGCAGCCGAGTCGCCGGGACAGGGACCTACGAGCAGTACTTC.

CDR3 coding DNA: TGTGCCACTCTAAATGCCGCAGATACGCAGTATTTT. It codes for CATLNAADTQYF. The gene calls are TRBV6-5 and TRBJ2-3; D uncertain. The CDR3 spans 12 residues. CDR1 is MNHEY, CDR2 SVGAGI, per germline. V gave up 10 bases and J gave up 4 bases, with 12 bases separating them.

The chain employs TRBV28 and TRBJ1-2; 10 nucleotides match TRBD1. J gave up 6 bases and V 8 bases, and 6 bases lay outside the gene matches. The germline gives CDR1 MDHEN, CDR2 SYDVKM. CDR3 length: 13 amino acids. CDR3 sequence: CASAHGTGDGYTF. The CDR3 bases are TGTGCCAGCGCCCATGGGACAGGGGATGGCTACACCTTC.

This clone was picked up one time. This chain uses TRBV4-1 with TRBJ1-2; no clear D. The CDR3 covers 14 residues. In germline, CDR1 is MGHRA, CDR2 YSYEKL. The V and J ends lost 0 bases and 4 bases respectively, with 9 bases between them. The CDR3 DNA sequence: TGCGCCAGCAGCCAAGAAACCAGGATCTATGGCTACACCTTC. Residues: CASSQETRIYGYTF.

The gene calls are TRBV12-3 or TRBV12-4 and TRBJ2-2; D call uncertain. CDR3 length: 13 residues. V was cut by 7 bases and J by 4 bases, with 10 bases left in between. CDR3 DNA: TGTGCCAGCACGAGAGCAGGCACCGGGGAGCTGTTTTTT. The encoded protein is CASTRAGTGELFF.

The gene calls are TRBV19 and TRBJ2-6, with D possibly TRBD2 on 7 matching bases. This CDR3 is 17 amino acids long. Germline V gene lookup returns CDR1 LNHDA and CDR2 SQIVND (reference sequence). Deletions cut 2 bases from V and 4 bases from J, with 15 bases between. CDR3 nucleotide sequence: TGTGCCAGTAGTATATCGTCCGGGGGGCGAGGGGCCAACGTCCTGACTTTC. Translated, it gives CASSISSGGRGANVLTF.

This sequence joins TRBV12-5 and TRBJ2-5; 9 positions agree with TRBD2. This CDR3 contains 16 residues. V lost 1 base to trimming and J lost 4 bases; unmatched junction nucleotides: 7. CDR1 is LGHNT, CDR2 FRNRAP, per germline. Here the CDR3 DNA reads TGTGCTAGTGGTTTGGGGGCAGCGGGGGGTCGAGAGACCCAGTACTTC. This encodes CASGLGAAGGRETQYF.

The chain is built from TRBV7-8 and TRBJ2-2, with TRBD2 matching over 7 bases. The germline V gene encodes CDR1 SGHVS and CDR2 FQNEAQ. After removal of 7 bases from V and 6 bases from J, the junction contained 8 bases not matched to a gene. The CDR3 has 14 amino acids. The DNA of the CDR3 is TGTGCCAGCAATAAGAGGGAGGGGTCCGGGGAGCTGTTTTTT. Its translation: CASNKREGSGELFF.

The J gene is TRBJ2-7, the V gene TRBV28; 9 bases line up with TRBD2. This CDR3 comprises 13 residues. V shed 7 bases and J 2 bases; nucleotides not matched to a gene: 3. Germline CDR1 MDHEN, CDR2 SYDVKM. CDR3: CASTVAGAYEQYF. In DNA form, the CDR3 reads TGTGCCAGCACTGTAGCGGGAGCCTACGAGCAGTACTTC.

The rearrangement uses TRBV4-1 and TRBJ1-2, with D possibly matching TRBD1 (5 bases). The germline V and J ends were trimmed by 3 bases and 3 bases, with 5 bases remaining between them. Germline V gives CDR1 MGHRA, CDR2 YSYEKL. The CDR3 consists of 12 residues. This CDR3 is CASSHRDYGYTF. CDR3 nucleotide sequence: TGCGCCAGCAGCCACAGGGACTATGGCTACACCTTC.